This is a list of T cell receptor beta chains from one sample in a study of CD4 T cells in relation to SARS-CoV-2 and coronaviruses. The protocol was immunoSEQ multiplex PCR, while the TCRdb copy is restricted to in-frame clones and leaves out a portion. The sample shows 50,000 to 65,000 clones, under 95% of them seen only once. Sequenced sample: naive CD4+ T cells from PBMCs. The receptors stem from an adult with COVID-19. Each CDR3 is given with its conserved first and last residue. Each record gives: D gene, V gene, J gene, CDR3 protein, CDR3 DNA. The D gene is left open where the match is weak.

TRBD1	TRBV5-1	TRBJ1-6	CASSGTGENSPLHF	TGCGCCAGCAGCGGGACAGGGGAGAATTCACCCCTCCACTTT
-	TRBV3-1/TRBV3-2	TRBJ2-5	CASSFDRQETQYF	TGTGCCAGCAGCTTTGACAGACAAGAGACCCAGTACTTC
-	TRBV28	TRBJ1-1	CASSFVGGYTEAFF	TGTGCCAGCAGTTTTGTCGGAGGGTACACTGAAGCTTTCTTT
-	TRBV18	TRBJ2-3	CASSPPSGTDTQYF	TGTGCCAGCTCACCACCGAGCGGAACAGATACGCAGTATTTT
-	TRBV5-1	TRBJ2-3	CASSLAGADTQYF	TGCGCCAGCAGCTTGGCGGGGGCAGATACGCAGTATTTT
-	TRBV23-1	TRBJ2-2	CASSLPTSRRDGGELFF	TGCGCCAGCAGTCTTCCCACTAGCCGACGTGATGGCGGGGAGCTGTTTTTT
TRBD2	TRBV5-1	TRBJ2-2	CASNSGLAGNTGELFF	TGCGCCAGCAATAGTGGGCTAGCGGGTAACACCGGGGAGCTGTTTTTT
-	TRBV6-4	TRBJ2-1	CASSVGGEGNEQFF	TGTGCCAGCAGTGTTGGGGGAGAGGGCAATGAGCAGTTCTTC
TRBD1	TRBV9	TRBJ2-1	CASSPRQGFGNEQFF	TGTGCCAGCAGCCCAAGACAGGGATTCGGAAATGAGCAGTTCTTC
-	TRBV12-2	TRBJ2-7	CASRLGAGGGEQYF	TGTGCAAGTCGCTTAGGAGCGGGAGGGGGTGAGCAGTACTTC
-	TRBV28	TRBJ1-1	CASSSRRETEAFF	TGTGCCAGCAGTTCCCGGAGAGAGACTGAAGCTTTCTTT